This T cell receptor (beta chain) was observed in a study of cytomegalovirus exposure and HLA in healthy donors. Use of 60 Vbeta and 13 Jbeta primers characterized the PCR. The repertoire was sequenced with immunoSEQ multiplex PCR; TCRdb's copy has only in-frame clones and lacks some. Of about 76,000 clones listed, around two thirds were seen once; the top ten hold 4.9%. The V segment lost 9 bases and the J segment 3 bases; nucleotides outside the gene matches: 14. Per the germline V gene, CDR1 is LNHDA and CDR2 is SQIVND (reference sequence). The CDR3 is 16 residues long. Input material: PBMCs. This receptor was obtained from a man in his sixties in good health and CMV-seropositive. V usage is TRBV19 and J usage is TRBJ1-2; 9 bases match TRBD1. The CDR3: CASWARSGTGYYGYTF. The CDR3 DNA is TGTGCCAGCTGGGCCCGATCCGGGACAGGGTACTATGGCTACACCTTC.